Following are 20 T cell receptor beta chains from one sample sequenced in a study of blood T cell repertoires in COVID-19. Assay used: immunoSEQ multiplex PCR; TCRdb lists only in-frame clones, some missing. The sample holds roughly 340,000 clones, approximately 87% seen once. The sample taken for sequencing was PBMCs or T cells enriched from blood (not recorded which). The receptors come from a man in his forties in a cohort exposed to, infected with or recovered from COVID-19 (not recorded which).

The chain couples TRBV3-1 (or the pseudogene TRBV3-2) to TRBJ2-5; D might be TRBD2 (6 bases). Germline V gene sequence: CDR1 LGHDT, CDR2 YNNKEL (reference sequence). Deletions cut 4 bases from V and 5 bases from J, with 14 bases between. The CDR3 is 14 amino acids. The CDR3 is CASSPKALAETQYF. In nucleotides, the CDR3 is TGTGCCAGCAGCCCCAAGGCGCTAGCGGAGACCCAGTACTTC.

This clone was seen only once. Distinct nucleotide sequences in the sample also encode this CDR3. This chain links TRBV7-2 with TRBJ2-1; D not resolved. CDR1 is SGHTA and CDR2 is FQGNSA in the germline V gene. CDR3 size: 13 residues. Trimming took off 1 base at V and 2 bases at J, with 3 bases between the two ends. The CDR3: CASSLVTYNEQFF. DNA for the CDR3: TGTGCCAGCAGCTTAGTAACCTACAATGAGCAGTTCTTC.

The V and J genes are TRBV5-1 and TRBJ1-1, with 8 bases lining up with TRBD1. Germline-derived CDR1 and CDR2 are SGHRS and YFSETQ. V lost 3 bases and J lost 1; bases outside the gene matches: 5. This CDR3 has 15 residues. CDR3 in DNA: TGCGCCAGCAGCTCACTCGGACAGGGGAACACTGAAGCTTTCTTT. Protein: CASSSLGQGNTEAFF. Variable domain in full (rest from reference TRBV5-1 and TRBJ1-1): KAGVTQTPRYLIKTRGQQVTLSCSPISGHRSVSWYQQTPGQGLQFLFEYFSETQRNKGNFPGRFSGRQFSNSRSEMNVSTLELGDSALYLCASSSLGQGNTEAFFGQGTRLTVV.

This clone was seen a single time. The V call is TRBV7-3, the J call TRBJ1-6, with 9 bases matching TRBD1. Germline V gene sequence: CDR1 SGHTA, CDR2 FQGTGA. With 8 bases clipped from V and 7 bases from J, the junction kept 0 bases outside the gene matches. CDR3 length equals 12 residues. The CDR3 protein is CASGTGNSPLHF. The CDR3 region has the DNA TGTGCCAGCGGGACAGGGAATTCACCCCTCCACTTT.

The CDR3 DNA follows: TGCGCCAGCAGGAGGAGTCAGGGGGGAGATTCACCCCTCCACTTT. Amino acids: CASRRSQGGDSPLHF. V gene TRBV10-2 combines with J gene TRBJ1-6; TRBD1 matches 7 bases. The germline V gene encodes CDR1 WSHSY and CDR2 SAAADI. This CDR3 is 15 amino acids long. J gave up 8 bases and V 6 bases, and 10 bases lay outside the gene matches.

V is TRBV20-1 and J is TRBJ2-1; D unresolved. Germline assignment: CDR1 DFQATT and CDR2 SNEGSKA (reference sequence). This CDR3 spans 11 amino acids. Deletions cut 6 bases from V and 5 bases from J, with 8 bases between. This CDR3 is CSALRNNEQFF. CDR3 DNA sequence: TGCAGTGCCCTACGAAACAATGAGCAGTTCTTC.

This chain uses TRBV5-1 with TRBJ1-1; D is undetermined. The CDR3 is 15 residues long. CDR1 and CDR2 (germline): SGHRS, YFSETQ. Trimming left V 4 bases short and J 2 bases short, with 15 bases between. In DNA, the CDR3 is TGCGCCAGCAGCCTGAATTGGGCATACAACACTGAAGCTTTCTTT. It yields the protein CASSLNWAYNTEAFF.

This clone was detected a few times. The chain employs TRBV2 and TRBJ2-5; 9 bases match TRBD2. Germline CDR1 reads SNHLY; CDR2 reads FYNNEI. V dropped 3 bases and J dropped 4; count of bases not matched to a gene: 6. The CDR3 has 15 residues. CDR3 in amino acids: CASSDGGRGRETQYF. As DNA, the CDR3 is TGTGCCAGCAGTGACGGCGGGAGGGGGAGAGAGACCCAGTACTTC.

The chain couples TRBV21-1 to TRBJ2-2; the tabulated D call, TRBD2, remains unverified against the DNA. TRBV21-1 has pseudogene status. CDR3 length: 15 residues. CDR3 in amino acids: CASSEKRPNTGELFF. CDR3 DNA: TGTGCCAGCAGCGAGAAGCGCCCGAACACCGGGGAGCTGTTTTTT.

CDR3 region: CATSDRDRVWGTDTQYF. The CDR3 DNA reads as TGTGCCACCAGTGACCGGGACAGGGTGTGGGGCACAGATACGCAGTATTTT. J is TRBJ2-3 and V is TRBV24-1; 9 bases align to TRBD1. V dropped 4 bases and J dropped 1; count of bases not matched to a gene: 8. Per the germline V gene, CDR1 is KGHDR and CDR2 is SFDVKD. The CDR3 is made up of 17 amino acids.

CDR3 DNA sequence: TGTGCCAGCAGCCAGACTAGCGGGAGTGAACCGATTAATGAGCAGTTCTTC. This codes for CASSQTSGSEPINEQFF. The genes are TRBV3-1 (or the pseudogene TRBV3-2) and TRBJ2-1; 12 nucleotides align to TRBD2. Losses at the gene ends were 3 bases for V and 7 bases for J; bases not matched to a gene: 10. Looked up from germline, CDR1 is LGHDT and CDR2 is YNNKEL (reference sequence). This CDR3 region has 17 residues.

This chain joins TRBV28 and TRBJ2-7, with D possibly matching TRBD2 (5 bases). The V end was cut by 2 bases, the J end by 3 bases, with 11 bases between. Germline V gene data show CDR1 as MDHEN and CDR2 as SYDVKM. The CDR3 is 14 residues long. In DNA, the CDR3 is TGTGCCAGCAGTTTACGCGACGGGGTCTACGAGCAGTACTTC. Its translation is CASSLRDGVYEQYF.

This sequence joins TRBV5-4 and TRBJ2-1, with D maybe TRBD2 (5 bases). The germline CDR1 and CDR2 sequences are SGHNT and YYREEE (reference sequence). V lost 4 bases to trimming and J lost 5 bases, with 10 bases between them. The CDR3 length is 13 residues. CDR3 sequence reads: CASSPTTNNEQFF. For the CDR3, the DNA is TGTGCCAGCAGCCCGACTACTAACAATGAGCAGTTCTTC.

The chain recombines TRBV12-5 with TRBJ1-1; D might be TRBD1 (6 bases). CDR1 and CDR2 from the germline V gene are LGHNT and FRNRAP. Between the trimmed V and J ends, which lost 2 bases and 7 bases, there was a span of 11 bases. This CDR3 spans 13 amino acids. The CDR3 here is CASGLMGANEAFF. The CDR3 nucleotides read TGTGCTAGTGGTTTGATGGGGGCAAATGAAGCTTTCTTT.

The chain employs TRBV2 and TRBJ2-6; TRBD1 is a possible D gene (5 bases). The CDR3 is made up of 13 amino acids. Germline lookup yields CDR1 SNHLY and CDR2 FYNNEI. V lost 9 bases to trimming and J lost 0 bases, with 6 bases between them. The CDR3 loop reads CARQVSGANVLTF. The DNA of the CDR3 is TGTGCCAGACAGGTCTCTGGGGCCAACGTCCTGACTTTC.

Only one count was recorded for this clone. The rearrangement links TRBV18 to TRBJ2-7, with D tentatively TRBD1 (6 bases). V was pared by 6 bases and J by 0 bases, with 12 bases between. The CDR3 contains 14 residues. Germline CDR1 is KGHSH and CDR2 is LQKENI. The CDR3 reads CASSLGQFSYEQYF. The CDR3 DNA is TGTGCCAGCTCCCTCGGACAGTTCTCCTACGAGCAGTACTTC.

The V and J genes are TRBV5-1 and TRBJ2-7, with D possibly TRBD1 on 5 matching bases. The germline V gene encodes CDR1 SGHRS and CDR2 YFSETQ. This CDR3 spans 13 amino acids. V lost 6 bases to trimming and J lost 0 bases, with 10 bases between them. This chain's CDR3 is CASMADSSYEQYF. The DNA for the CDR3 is TGCGCCAGCATGGCCGACAGCTCCTACGAGCAGTACTTC.

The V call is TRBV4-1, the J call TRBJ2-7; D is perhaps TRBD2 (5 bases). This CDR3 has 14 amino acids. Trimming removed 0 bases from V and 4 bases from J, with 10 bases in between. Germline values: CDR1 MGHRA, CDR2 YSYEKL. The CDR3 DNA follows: TGCGCCAGCAGCCAAGAGGTGACGGGATACGAGCAGTACTTC. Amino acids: CASSQEVTGYEQYF.

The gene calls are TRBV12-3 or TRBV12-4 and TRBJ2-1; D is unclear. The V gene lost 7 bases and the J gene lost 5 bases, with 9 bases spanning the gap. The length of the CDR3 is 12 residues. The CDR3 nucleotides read TGTGCCAGCATACGGTTAGACAATGAGCAGTTCTTC. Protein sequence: CASIRLDNEQFF.

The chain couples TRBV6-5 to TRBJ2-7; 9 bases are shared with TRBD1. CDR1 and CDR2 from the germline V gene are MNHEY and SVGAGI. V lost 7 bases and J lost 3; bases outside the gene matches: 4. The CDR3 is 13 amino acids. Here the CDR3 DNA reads TGTGCCAGCACCCCGGGACAGGGCTACGAGCAGTACTTC. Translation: CASTPGQGYEQYF.